Below, 12 T cell receptor beta chains from the same sample are listed, as sequenced in a study of cytomegalovirus exposure and HLA in healthy donors. Amplification used 60 Vbeta primers and 13 Jbeta primers. The table came from immunoSEQ multiplex PCR; TCRdb's copy has only in-frame clones and leaves some out. The data contain some 150,000 clones, around three quarters of them singletons. The sample was PBMCs. These receptors were obtained from a man aged 35 to 55 in good health and CMV-seropositive.

The chain carries TRBV11-2 and TRBJ1-4; D call uncertain. This CDR3 region has 15 residues. The germline V gene has CDR1 SGHAT and CDR2 FQNNGV. The ends were cut back, 5 bases at V and 6 bases at J, with 16 bases in the middle. Written as DNA, the CDR3 is TGTGCCAGCAGCCTCACCCGGCTCGCGGATGAAAAACTGTTTTTT. Protein: CASSLTRLADEKLFF.

This chain links TRBV19 with TRBJ1-4; perhaps TRBD1 as D (5 bases). The CDR3 runs 16 residues. Germline CDR1 LNHDA, CDR2 SQIVND (reference sequence). V shed 7 bases and J shed 3 bases, with 18 bases lying between them. DNA for the CDR3: TGTGCCAGTACTATGACAGCCGGATTTTCTAATGAAAAACTGTTTTTT. As protein: CASTMTAGFSNEKLFF.

V is TRBV7-2 and J is TRBJ2-7; D is unresolved. CDR1 is SGHTA, CDR2 FQGNSA, per germline. Deletions cut 1 base from V and 7 bases from J, with 14 bases between. The CDR3 totals 14 residues. CDR3 nucleotides: TGTGCCAGCAGCTTAGGCGGCAGTCTGAGGGAGCAGTACTTC. The encoded protein is CASSLGGSLREQYF.

The rearrangement joins TRBV6-6 to TRBJ2-2; TRBD1 agrees at 9 bases. The CDR3 has 12 amino acids. Germline-derived CDR1 and CDR2 are MNHNY and SVGAGI (reference sequence). The V and J ends lost 11 bases and 6 bases, in that order; junction bases with no gene match: 4. The CDR3 DNA sequence: TGTGCCTACAGGACAGGGGCCGGGGAGCTGTTTTTT. Amino acids: CAYRTGAGELFF.

V usage is TRBV6-5 and J usage is TRBJ2-7, with 8 positions matching TRBD1. This CDR3 contains 16 residues. The V gene end was trimmed by 5 bases and the J gene end by 1 base; junction bases not matched to a gene: 10. Germline V gene lookup returns CDR1 MNHEY and CDR2 SVGAGI. CDR3: CASSNYGQGLSYEQYF. DNA for the CDR3: TGTGCCAGCAGTAACTACGGACAGGGCCTTTCCTACGAGCAGTACTTC.

The V and J genes are TRBV15 and TRBJ1-1; no definite D call. Trimming stripped 0 bases from V and 11 bases from J, with 10 bases between. This CDR3 region has 12 residues. The germline V gene has CDR1 LNHNV and CDR2 YYDKDF (reference sequence). The CDR3 loop is CATSRETVRAFF. CDR3 bases: TGTGCCACCAGCAGAGAAACTGTTCGGGCTTTCTTT. Looking up the rest from reference TRBV15 and TRBJ1-1 gives the full variable domain: DAMVIQNPRYQVTQFGKPVTLSCSQTLNHNVMYWYQQKSSQAPKLLFHYYDKDFNNEADTPDNFQSRRPNTSFCFLDIRSPGLGDTAMYLCATSRETVRAFFGQGTRLTVV.

This chain joins TRBV6-5 and TRBJ1-2, with 8 bases lining up with TRBD1. Germline-derived CDR1 and CDR2 are MNHEY and SVGAGI. The ends lost 1 base at V and 7 bases at J; junction bases unmatched: 5. The CDR3 runs to 14 residues. CDR3 sequence (DNA): TGTGCCAGCAGTTACTTCCCCGGACAGGGTGGCTACACCTTC. It codes for CASSYFPGQGGYTF.

The rearrangement links TRBV7-9 to TRBJ2-1, with a possible D match to TRBD1 (5 bases). Germline V gives CDR1 SEHNR, CDR2 FQNEAQ (reference sequence). V lost 10 bases and J lost 5, with 15 bases in between. CDR3 length: 13 amino acids. This chain's CDR3 is CATRKTEDNEQFF. The CDR3 DNA sequence: TGTGCCACTCGGAAGACAGAAGACAATGAGCAGTTCTTC. The full variable domain, its missing parts supplied by reference TRBV7-9 and TRBJ2-1, is DTGVSQNPRHKITKRGQNVTFRCDPISEHNRLYWYRQTLGQGPEFLTYFQNEAQLEKSRLLSDRFSAERPKGSFSTLEIQRTEQGDSAMYLCATRKTEDNEQFFGPGTRLTVL.

The chain is built from TRBV28 and TRBJ2-3; D might be TRBD1 (5 bases). V was clipped by 5 bases and J by 0 bases, with 9 bases between them. The V gene's germline CDR1 is MDHEN and CDR2 SYDVKM. The length of the CDR3 is 14 residues. Here the CDR3 reads CASSPDTSTDTQYF. DNA for the CDR3: TGTGCCAGCAGTCCGGACACCAGCACAGATACGCAGTATTTT.

The chain combines TRBV7-9 with TRBJ2-7; 13 nucleotides match TRBD2. The J segment lost 2 bases and the V segment lost 5 bases, leaving 12 bases of the junction unmatched. The CDR3 extends over 18 amino acids. The V gene's germline CDR1 is SEHNR and CDR2 FQNEAQ (reference sequence). The CDR3 protein is CASSMPVDGTSGAYEQYF. The CDR3 DNA sequence: TGTGCCAGCAGCATGCCCGTGGACGGGACTAGCGGGGCCTACGAGCAGTACTTC.

The V call is TRBV12-2, the J call TRBJ2-5; TRBD1 is the table's D call, not checked against the DNA. TRBV12-2 is annotated as a pseudogene. The CDR3 totals 17 residues. CDR3 sequence reads: CASRLAQDRAVEETQYF. The CDR3 DNA is TGTGCAAGTCGCTTAGCGCAGGACAGGGCGGTAGAAGAGACCCAGTACTTC.

This clone was detected only once. This chain joins TRBV11-2 and TRBJ1-4, with D perhaps matching TRBD1 (5 bases). V shed 3 bases and J shed 4 bases, with 12 bases lying between them. This CDR3 is built from 15 residues. Germline CDR1 is SGHAT and CDR2 is FQNNGV. CDR3 sequence (DNA): TGTGCCAGCAGCTTTGGGGCCCGACTTAATGAAAAACTGTTTTTT. Protein sequence: CASSFGARLNEKLFF.